The following is a T cell receptor (beta chain) sequence with its context. Its antigen remains unknown. V was shortened by 3 bases and J by 7 bases, with 15 bases between the two germline ends. Per germline, CDR1 LNHDA and CDR2 SQIVND (reference sequence). This CDR3 spans 14 amino acids. Both 60 Vbeta primers and 13 Jbeta primers went into the PCR. Sequencing used immunoSEQ multiplex PCR; TCRdb keeps in-frame clones, though not all of them. This table has about 150,000 clones, roughly 70% appearing once. The sample comes from a study of cytomegalovirus exposure and HLA in healthy donors. General study results and limits: In an earlier analysis, productive rearrangement rates for most beta V segments clustered near 87% or 30%.

Material for sequencing was PBMCs. This sequence originates from a man aged 25 to 40 in good health and CMV-seronegative. V gene TRBV19 combines with J gene TRBJ1-1, with D unclear. DNA for the CDR3: TGTGCCAGTAGTATCATCGGCTTGGGAGGTGAAGCTTTCTTT. This codes for CASSIIGLGGEAFF. The full variable domain, rest sourced from reference TRBV19 and TRBJ1-1, is DGGITQSPKYLFRKEGQNVTLSCEQNLNHDAMYWYRQDPGQGLRLIYYSQIVNDFQKGDIAEGYSVSREKKESFPLTVTSAQKNPTAFYLCASSIIGLGGEAFFGQGTRLTVV.